The clone carrying this TCR beta chain has only a few counts. This specimen comes from a study of response to subunit inactivated influenza vaccine. From the RT-PCR reads, TCRdb called clonotypes with MiXCR, one entry per CDR3 protein. The sample shows about 700,000 distinct CDR3 sequences, around 13% of them seen only once. The CDR3 covers 11 residues. The germline CDR1 and CDR2 sequences are MNHEY and SVGEGT. Between the trimmed V and J ends, which lost 0 bases and 10 bases, there was a span of 7 bases. The sequences come from PBMCs from blood, collected 14 days before vaccination. This TCR came from a man aged 50 to 60 who received an inactivated influenza vaccine. The genes are TRBV6-2 or TRBV6-3 and TRBJ2-7, with a weak D call TRBD2 (5 bases). The CDR3 DNA reads as TGTGCCAGCAGTTACTCGGGAGCTCAGTACTTC. It translates to CASSYSGAQYF.